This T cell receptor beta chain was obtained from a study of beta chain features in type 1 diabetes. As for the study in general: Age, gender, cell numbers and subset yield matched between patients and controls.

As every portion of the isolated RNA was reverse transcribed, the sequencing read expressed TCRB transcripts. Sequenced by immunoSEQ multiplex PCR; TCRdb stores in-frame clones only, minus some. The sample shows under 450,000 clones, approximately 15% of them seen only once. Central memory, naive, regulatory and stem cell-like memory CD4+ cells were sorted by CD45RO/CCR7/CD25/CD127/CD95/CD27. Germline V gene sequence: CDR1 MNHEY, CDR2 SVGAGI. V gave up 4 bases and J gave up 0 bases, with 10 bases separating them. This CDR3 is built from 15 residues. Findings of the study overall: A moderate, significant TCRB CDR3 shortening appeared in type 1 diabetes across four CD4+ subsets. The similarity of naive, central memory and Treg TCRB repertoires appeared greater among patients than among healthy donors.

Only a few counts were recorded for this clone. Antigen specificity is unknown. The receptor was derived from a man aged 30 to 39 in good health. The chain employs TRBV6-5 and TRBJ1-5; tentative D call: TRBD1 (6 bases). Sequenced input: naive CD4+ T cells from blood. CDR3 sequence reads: CASSLTGTSNQPQHF. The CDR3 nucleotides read TGTGCCAGCAGTTTAACAGGGACTAGCAATCAGCCCCAGCATTTT.